This T cell receptor beta chain came from a study of shared clonotypes between healthy human individuals. The CDR3 is made up of 17 amino acids. V dropped 1 base and J dropped 2; count of bases not matched to a gene: 6. Germline loops: CDR1 MNHEY, CDR2 SMNVEV (reference sequence). With regard to this clone: The antigen remains undetermined.

Study findings and constraints: Rarefaction analysis demonstrated incomplete sorted-subset sequencing notwithstanding large depth. Of the naive CD4 clonotypes, around 5.2% were shared across several donors.

Assay runs were performed at deep level. Across several immunoSEQ plates, the genomic DNA of each subset was split evenly. Here immunoSEQ multiplex PCR was the method, and the copy in TCRdb shows in-frame clones only, minus some. Here the sample spans 2 million to 2.5 million clones, 85% to 95% being singletons. The chain employs TRBV27 and TRBJ2-7, with 12 bases identical to TRBD2. The clonotype originates from a man aged 18 to 35 in good health. Some clones in this sample may be carry-over from other donors' samples. Sequences were obtained from naive CD4+ T cells from PBMCs. Described subset: CD45RA+ positively selected. The CDR3 nucleotides read TGTGCCAGCAGTTTATACCGGACTAGCGGGGTTACCTACGAGCAGTACTTC. Translating gives CASSLYRTSGVTYEQYF.